The present T cell receptor (beta chain) was sequenced within a study of early T cells in non-severe SARS-CoV-2 infection. Background on the study: Chains stayed unpaired after sequencing of bulk RNA from unsorted whole blood. Findings and caveats of the study: Anti-spike CD8 responses were favored in VDJdb matching, and private and CD4 specificities were missed.

This clonotype was counted many times. Its matching antigen is unknown. Unique molecular identifiers tagged individual cDNA molecules. TCRdb re-called the 5' RACE reads through MiXCR, storing one row per CDR3 protein. This table holds over 50,000 distinct CDR3 sequences, more than 9% found once. This CDR3 has 13 residues. V gave up 5 bases and J gave up 2 bases, with 8 bases separating them. The sequenced sample consisted of whole blood. The source is an adult who was a healthcare worker with PCR-confirmed SARS-CoV-2 infection or an uninfected control (not recorded which). The V gene is TRBV12-3 or TRBV12-4, the J gene TRBJ2-3; D is undetermined. CDR3: CASSQDLTDTQYF. In DNA, the CDR3 is TGTGCCAGCAGTCAGGACCTCACAGATACGCAGTATTTT.